This T cell receptor beta chain was captured in a study of cytomegalovirus exposure and HLA in healthy donors (dated by TCRdb to the late 2010s). With respect to the entire study: An earlier analysis of roughly 500 of the donors reported approximately 270 Gb of sequence data and 100 million to 130 million unique TCR beta sequences from about 200 million T cells. About 280 gigabases of sequencing data and 70 million to 100 million unique TCR sequences made up an early release that covered about 640 HLA-typed donors. Of the 350 to 450 genotyped donors, 81% were placed in the genetic ancestry cluster associated with self-reported Caucasian donors. The aim of the study was to test whether cataloging public T cell receptors could identify signatures of past pathogen exposure. The T cell repertoires of 550 to 850 subjects were profiled by immunosequencing and related to cytomegalovirus serostatus. Besides the first cohort of 500 to 700 subjects, a separate validation cohort made up of 120 different subjects was used. High-throughput TCR immunosequencing, statistical association of individual TCRs with disease status, and machine learning were combined to predict cytomegalovirus infection status. To study patterns of TCR occurrence, a later analysis re-analyzed previously published TCR beta repertoires from 650 to 750 donors and added high-resolution HLA genotyping. In the later analysis, no new phenotypic data were used to find candidate immune exposures; instead, reliance was placed on TCR beta sequences and their occurrence across donors. To decide whether each TCR beta V gene segment behaved as functional or pseudogenic, an earlier analysis of approximately 620 of the donors relied on high-throughput TCR beta sequencing. Alongside the repertoire data, information on donor age, sex, ethnicity and CMV serostatus was compiled. Genome-wide SNP genotypes for about three fifths of the roughly 700 donors were used in a later genetic analysis, which treated that subset as a discovery cohort. Every discovery cohort repertoire had been produced on one sequencing platform. HLA typing covered class I and class II loci at four-digit resolution. The number of typed donors differed by locus: roughly 629-630 for A, B, C, DRB1 and DQB1; roughly 510 for DQA1; over 600 for DPA1; and about 450 for DPB1. Because of strong linkage in the cohort, roughly 5 DR-DQ haplotypes were treated as single units for association and clustering. Among 398 genotyped donors of the cohort, an average of roughly 240,000 unique TCR beta nucleotide sequences were sequenced per donor, around 20% of them non-productive.

The CDR3 contains 14 residues, cysteine and phenylalanine counted. Only the CDR3 DNA is retained, 42 bases long and in frame from the first base. Relative to germline, V is missing 1 base and J is missing 3 bases, with 2 bases of the junction outside any gene match. The germline V gene sets CDR1 to SGHRS and CDR2 to YFSETQ. This clone has only a few counts. This clone's antigen is unknown. Base quality data are lacking; no much larger clone is found one base away. Results and caveats for the whole study, not just this receptor: Cytomegalovirus status was reported to be diagnosed by the classifier with high specificity and sensitivity in both the original and validation cohorts. According to a later genetic analysis, donors in an Asian-associated ancestry cluster had fewer N-insertions in productive TCRs than the approximately 650-donor mean. Most CMV-associated TCR beta chains appeared to be HLA-restricted in a later analysis, and the HLA associations seemed to be driven largely by CMV exposure. It was suggested by the authors that the approach could potentially be generalized to other disease states and immunological phenotypes. CMV serostatus was the only immune exposure information available for the cohort. Presence/absence analyses assumed roughly uniform sequencing depth across donors, an assumption that may not hold. A later analysis found that TCR association rates varied across HLA loci, with DRB1 alleles showing the most associated TCRs and HLA-C alleles the fewest. A further reported finding was that TCR beta sequences accurately predicted the HLA-A and HLA-B alleles for most subjects in the first cohort. A cluster of highly shared sequence variants was judged likely to represent a technical artifact of the sequencing pipeline. An association between a missense DCLRE1C variant and V-gene and J-gene trimming of TCR beta chains was found in a later genetic analysis and replicated in an independent cohort. Because HLA typing was missing for some donors at each locus, association tests included only the typed subset. Assigning TCR associations to individual alleles was difficult when HLA alleles, especially DR and DQ, strongly co-occurred. Compared with equally common non-associated chains, HLA-associated TCR beta chains in a later analysis were more clonally expanded and had lower generation probabilities. In an earlier analysis of about 600 of the donors, most TCR beta V segments appeared in productive rearrangements about 87% or about 30% of the time, broadly matching IMGT annotations. The earlier analysis of a few hundred of the donors excluded fewer than 20 rarely observed V segments, including chromosome 9 orphons, because counts were too low. At a false discovery rate of 0.05, a later analysis linked fewer than 20,000 TCR beta sequences to specific HLA alleles. A later analysis reported that several top co-occurrence clusters appeared linked to parvovirus B19, influenza, CMV and Epstein-Barr virus. Most TCR sequences were seen in very few donors, while some public TCRs were found in many individuals. Some IMGT-functional V segments, including TRBV6-2 and TRBV6-3, could not be distinguished by the 87-base-pair reads and were therefore excluded. The cohort was sequenced for TCR beta chains only, and without alpha or paired-chain data the features that could be detected were limited. Correlated functional status among segregating V segments might reflect linkage disequilibrium, but an unknown experimental factor could not be ruled out. Three of the identified cytomegalovirus-associated TCR beta chains were confirmed in vitro to be specific for cytomegalovirus antigens. In the study, about 150 TCR beta chains were listed as associated with cytomegalovirus.

In total, 500 to 700 healthy bone marrow donors made up the cohort. At the time of sampling, every cohort member was nominally healthy, though immune exposures that went unrecorded were likely present. The donor tested CMV seronegative, placing the donor among the approximately 360 seronegative members of the cohort. A peripheral blood sample was collected from each donor, and TCR beta sequencing was performed on peripheral blood mononuclear cells. Genomic DNA was extracted from the blood cell samples with the Qiagen DNeasy Blood Extraction Kit. Libraries were made using the immunoSEQ multiplex PCR assay. For the multiplex PCR, a mixture combining 60 forward primers for TCR Vbeta segments and 13 reverse primers for TCR Jbeta segments was used. Amplification of the CDR3 region of rearranged TCR beta genes was performed with a multiplex PCR assay on genomic DNA. The Illumina HiSeq System was used to sequence the amplified TCR beta libraries as 87-base-pair reads. Per the authors' processing: A later analysis counted some 80 million unique TCR beta chains across the 640 or so repertoires, and 9.5 million to 11 million of these chains were shared by at least two donors. To remove PCR and sequencing errors, raw reads were error-corrected and collapsed into unique sequences using a nearest-neighbor algorithm that merged closely related sequences. CDR3 sequences were aligned to IMGT reference sequences to assign V, D and J gene segments. For a sequence to be retained, a match of at least six nucleotides to both a V gene segment and a J gene segment was required. A rearrangement counted as productive if the CDR3 had no stop codons and remained in frame with V and J, and every other rearrangement counted as non-productive. CDR3 was defined by IMGT convention, running from the second conserved V-encoded cysteine to the conserved J-encoded phenylalanine. The earlier analysis of 587 of the donors excluded sequences that lacked an unambiguous match to a single V gene segment. An earlier analysis of fewer than 750 of the donors called V segments functional above 56.7% productive rearrangements and segregating when the between-donor standard deviation exceeded 5%. A statistical classification framework was built for diagnosing cytomegalovirus status from the catalog of TCR beta chain sequences. In a later analysis, V and J genes were assigned by comparing TCR nucleotide sequences against IMGT/GENE-DB human TR gene sequences. Using the TCRdist pipeline, a later analysis assigned CDR3 sequences along with most-parsimonious VDJ recombination scenarios. In a later analysis, each TCR beta chain was defined by its CDR3 amino acid sequence together with its V-gene family, and reads lacking a unique V-gene family were excluded. As a way to deal with suspected cross-contamination and a sequencing artifact, a later analysis dropped 450 to 600 nucleotide sequences that were highly shared and had low generation probability. In a later analysis, a clonal expansion index for each public chain was calculated from normalized within-repertoire ranks of inferred template counts. Generation probabilities in a later analysis came from a VDJ recombination model fitted to out-of-frame rearrangements, and those results were checked against IGoR. In a later analysis, hypergeometric tests were used to score TCR-TCR, TCR-HLA and TCR-CMV co-occurrence, with a repertoire-size bias correction applied to TCR pairs. To estimate false discovery rates, a later analysis permuted the HLA or CMV assignments 20 times. In a later analysis, co-occurring TCRs were grouped using DBSCAN, with TCRdist sequence similarity added in when clustering inside HLA-allele-positive subsets. Repertoires with fewer than 30,000 or more than 120,000 public chains were left out of co-occurrence clustering, as were about five repertoires with anomalous nucleotide sharing. TCRdb holds this immuneACCESS table with in-frame rearrangements only. Some clones are missing; in checked studies, unresolved V genes explain under half, and the rest has no known cause. V and J calls and clone size are copied from that table; D and trimming were computed from the DNA. Within this sample are roughly 110,000 clones, with roughly four fifths of them counted one time only. The top ten clonotypes cover roughly 3.6% of the sample.

This receptor chain uses TRBV5-1 and TRBJ1-2; TRBD1 fits 8 bases in the junction. The TCR comes from a man in his fifties or sixties in good health and CMV-seronegative. Sequenced sample: PBMCs. This receptor carries the CDR3 CASSLTDRDYGYTF. The DNA sequence is TGCGCCAGCAGCTTGACGGACAGGGACTATGGCTACACCTTC.